The clone carrying this TCR beta chain was seen only a few times. Its specificity is not known. Unexposed donor CD4+ T cells date from 2011-2018, before the COVID-19 pandemic. The cells were cultured for roughly 11 days before CD4+ T cells were isolated. As cell numbers allowed, unexposed-donor CD4+ T cells faced SARS-CoV-2 S/N and four cold-coronavirus spikes. The data originate from a study of CD4 T cells in relation to SARS-CoV-2 and coronaviruses. This CDR3 comprises 13 residues. V was clipped by 2 bases and J by 4 bases, with 6 bases between them. From germline, CDR1 is SEHNR and CDR2 FQNEAQ (reference sequence). Sequenced by immunoSEQ multiplex PCR; TCRdb stores in-frame clones only, minus some. Seen here are around 16,000 clones, 75% to 85% observed once, and the top ten hold 18%.

The V gene is TRBV7-9, the J gene TRBJ2-1; D remains unclear. Material: CD4+ T cells from PBMCs, cultured in vitro. This clonotype was sampled from a human donor in good health. The CDR3 DNA reads as TGTGCCAGCAGCTTATACACTTACAATGAGCAGTTCTTC. It yields the protein CASSLYTYNEQFF.